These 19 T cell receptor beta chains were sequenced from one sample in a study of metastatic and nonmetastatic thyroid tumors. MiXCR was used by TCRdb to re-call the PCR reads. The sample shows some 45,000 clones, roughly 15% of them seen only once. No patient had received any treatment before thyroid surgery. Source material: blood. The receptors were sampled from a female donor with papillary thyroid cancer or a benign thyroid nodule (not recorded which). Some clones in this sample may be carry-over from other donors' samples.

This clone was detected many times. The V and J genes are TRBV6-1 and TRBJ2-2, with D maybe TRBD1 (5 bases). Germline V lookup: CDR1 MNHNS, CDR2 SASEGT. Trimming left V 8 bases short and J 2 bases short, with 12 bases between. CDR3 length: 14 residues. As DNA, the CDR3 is TGTGCCAGCGCACTACAGGTTAACACCGGGGAGCTGTTTTTT. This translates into CASALQVNTGELFF.

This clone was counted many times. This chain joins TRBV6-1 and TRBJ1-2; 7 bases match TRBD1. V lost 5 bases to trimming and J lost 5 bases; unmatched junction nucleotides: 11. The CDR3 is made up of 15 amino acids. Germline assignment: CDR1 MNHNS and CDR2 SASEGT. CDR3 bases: TGTGCCAGCAGTTCCCTGGACAGGCGAATATATGGCTACACCTTC. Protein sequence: CASSSLDRRIYGYTF.

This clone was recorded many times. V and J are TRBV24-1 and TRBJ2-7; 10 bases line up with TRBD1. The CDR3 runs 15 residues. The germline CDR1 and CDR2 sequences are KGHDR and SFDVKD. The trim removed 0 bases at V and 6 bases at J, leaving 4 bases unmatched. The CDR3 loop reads CATSDLRDRGGEQYF. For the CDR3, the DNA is TGTGCCACCAGTGATTTGCGGGACAGGGGAGGCGAGCAGTACTTC.

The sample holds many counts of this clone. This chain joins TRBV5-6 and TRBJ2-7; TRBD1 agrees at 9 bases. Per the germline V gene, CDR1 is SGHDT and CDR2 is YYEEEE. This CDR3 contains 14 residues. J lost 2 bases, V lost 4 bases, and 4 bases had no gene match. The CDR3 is CASSGRDRAYEQYF. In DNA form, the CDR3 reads TGTGCCAGCAGCGGCCGGGACAGGGCCTACGAGCAGTACTTC.

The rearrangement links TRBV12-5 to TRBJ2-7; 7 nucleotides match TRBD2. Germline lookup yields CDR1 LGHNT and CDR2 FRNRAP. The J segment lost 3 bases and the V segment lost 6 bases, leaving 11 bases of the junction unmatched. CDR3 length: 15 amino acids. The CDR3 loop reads CASGSTGGSFYEQYF. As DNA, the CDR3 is TGTGCTAGTGGCAGCACGGGCGGGAGTTTCTACGAGCAGTACTTC.

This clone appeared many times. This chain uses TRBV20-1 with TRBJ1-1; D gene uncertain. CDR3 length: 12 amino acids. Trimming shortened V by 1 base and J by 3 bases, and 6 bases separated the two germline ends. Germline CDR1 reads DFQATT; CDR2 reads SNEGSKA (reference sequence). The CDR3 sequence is CSARVGYTEAFF. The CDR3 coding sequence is TGCAGTGCTAGAGTGGGGTACACTGAAGCTTTCTTT.

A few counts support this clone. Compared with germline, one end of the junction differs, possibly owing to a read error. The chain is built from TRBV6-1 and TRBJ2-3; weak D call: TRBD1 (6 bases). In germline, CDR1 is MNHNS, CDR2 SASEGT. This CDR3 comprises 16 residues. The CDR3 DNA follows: TGTGTCAGCAGCCTTTCCGGGACATGGGGCACAGATACGCAGTATTTT. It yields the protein CVSSLSGTWGTDTQYF.

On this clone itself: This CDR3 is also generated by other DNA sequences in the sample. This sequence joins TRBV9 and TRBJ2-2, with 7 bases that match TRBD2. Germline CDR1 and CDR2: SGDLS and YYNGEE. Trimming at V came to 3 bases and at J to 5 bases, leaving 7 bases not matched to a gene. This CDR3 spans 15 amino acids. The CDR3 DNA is TGTGCCAGCAGCGGATCTAGCGGTAGGACCGGGGAGCTGTTTTTT. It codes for CASSGSSGRTGELFF.

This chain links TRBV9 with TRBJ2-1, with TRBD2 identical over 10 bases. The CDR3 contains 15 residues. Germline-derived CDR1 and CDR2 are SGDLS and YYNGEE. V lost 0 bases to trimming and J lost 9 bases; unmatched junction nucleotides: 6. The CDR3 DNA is TGTGCCAGCAGCGTAGATACTAGCGGGGCGCTTGAGCAGTTCTTC. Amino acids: CASSVDTSGALEQFF.

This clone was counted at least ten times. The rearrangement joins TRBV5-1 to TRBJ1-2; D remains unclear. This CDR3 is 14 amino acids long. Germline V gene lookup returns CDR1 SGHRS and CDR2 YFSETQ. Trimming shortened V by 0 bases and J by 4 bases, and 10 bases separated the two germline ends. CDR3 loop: CASSLGWEGYGYTF. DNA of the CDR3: TGCGCCAGCAGCTTGGGGTGGGAAGGCTATGGCTACACCTTC.

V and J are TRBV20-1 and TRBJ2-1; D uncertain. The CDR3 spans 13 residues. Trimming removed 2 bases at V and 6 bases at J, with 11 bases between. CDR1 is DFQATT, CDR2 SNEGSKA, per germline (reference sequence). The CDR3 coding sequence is TGCAGTGCTAGAATCACAATCGGCAATGAGCAGTTCTTC. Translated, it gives CSARITIGNEQFF.

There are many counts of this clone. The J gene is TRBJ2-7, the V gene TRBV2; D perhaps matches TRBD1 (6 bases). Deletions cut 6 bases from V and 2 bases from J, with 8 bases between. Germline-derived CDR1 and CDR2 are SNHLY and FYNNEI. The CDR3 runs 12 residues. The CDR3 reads CASRRGTYEQYF. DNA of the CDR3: TGTGCCAGCAGGAGGGGGACCTACGAGCAGTACTTC.

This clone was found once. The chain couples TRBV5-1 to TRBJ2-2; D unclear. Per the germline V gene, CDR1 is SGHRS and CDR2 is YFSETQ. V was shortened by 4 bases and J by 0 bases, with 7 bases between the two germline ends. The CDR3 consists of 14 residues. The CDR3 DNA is TGCGCCAGCAGCGATAACACGAACACCGGGGAGCTGTTTTTT. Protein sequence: CASSDNTNTGELFF.

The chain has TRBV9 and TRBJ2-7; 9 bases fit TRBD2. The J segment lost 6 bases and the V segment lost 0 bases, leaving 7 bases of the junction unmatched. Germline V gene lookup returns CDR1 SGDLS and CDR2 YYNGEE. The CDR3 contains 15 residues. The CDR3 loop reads CASSVVDSGRSEQYF. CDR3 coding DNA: TGTGCCAGCAGCGTAGTTGATAGCGGGAGAAGCGAGCAGTACTTC.

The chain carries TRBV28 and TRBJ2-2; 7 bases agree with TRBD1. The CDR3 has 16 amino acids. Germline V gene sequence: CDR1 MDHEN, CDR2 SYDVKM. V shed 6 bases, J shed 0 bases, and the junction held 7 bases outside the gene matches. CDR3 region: CASSLPGQTNTGELFF. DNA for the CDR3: TGTGCCAGCAGCTTGCCGGGACAGACGAACACCGGGGAGCTGTTTTTT.

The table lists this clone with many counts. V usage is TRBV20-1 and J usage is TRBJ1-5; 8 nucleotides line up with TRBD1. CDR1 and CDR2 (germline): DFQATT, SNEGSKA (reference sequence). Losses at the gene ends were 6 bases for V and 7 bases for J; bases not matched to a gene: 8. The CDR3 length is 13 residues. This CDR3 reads CSALRTGKQPQHF. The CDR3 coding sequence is TGCAGTGCCCTACGGACAGGGAAACAGCCCCAGCATTTT.

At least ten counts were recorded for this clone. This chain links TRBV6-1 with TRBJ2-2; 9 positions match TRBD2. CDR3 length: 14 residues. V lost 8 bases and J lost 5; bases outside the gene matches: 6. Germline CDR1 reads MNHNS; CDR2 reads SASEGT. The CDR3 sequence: CASWGLAETGELFF. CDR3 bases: TGTGCCAGCTGGGGACTAGCAGAGACCGGGGAGCTGTTTTTT.

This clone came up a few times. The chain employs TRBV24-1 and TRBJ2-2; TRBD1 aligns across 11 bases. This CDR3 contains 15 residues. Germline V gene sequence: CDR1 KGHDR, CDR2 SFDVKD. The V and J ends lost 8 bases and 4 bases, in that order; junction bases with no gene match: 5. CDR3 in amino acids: CATIPGTGGTGELFF. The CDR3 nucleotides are TGTGCCACCATCCCCGGGACAGGGGGCACCGGGGAGCTGTTTTTT.

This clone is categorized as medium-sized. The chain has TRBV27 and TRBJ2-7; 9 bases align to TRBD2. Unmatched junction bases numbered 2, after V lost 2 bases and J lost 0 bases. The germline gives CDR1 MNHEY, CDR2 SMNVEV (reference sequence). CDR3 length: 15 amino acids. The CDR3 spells CASSLAGGYSYEQYF. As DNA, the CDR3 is TGTGCCAGCAGTTTAGCGGGAGGGTACTCCTACGAGCAGTACTTC.